Presented here are 21 T cell receptor beta chains from one specimen sequenced in a study of T cell responses to AZD1222 COVID-19 vaccine (dated by TCRdb to the early 2020s). The time point label for this specimen denotes: baseline before first vaccination. Receptors were amplified or captured by the immunoSEQ multiplex PCR assay. As stored in TCRdb, this immuneACCESS dataset retains in-frame rearrangements with V and J assigned. A fraction of the clones does not appear; measured against another copy, unresolved V genes explain less than half of the discrepancy, and the remainder lacks a known reason. Within this sample are roughly 150,000 clones, with 85% to 95% of them counted one time only. Roughly 5% of the sample is held by the ten biggest clonotypes. The source material was peripheral blood, sampled on day 0 of AZD1222 vaccination. The receptors were sampled from an adult in good health.

Written as DNA, the CDR3 is TGTGCCAGCAGCCCTTACACAGATACGCAGTATTTT. Translating gives CASSPYTDTQYF. This chain uses TRBV28 with TRBJ2-3; D is ambiguous. This CDR3 spans 12 amino acids. The germline V and J ends were trimmed by 6 bases and 2 bases, with 6 bases remaining between them. Germline V CDR1 and CDR2: MDHEN, SYDVKM.

The chain carries TRBV6-5 and TRBJ2-7; D might be TRBD1 (5 bases). Trimming pared 6 bases from V and 3 bases from J, leaving 15 bases between. This CDR3 is 14 amino acids long. Germline CDR1 is MNHEY and CDR2 is SVGAGI. In DNA form, the CDR3 reads TGTGCCAGCAGCTCCTCCTCAGGGTACTACGAGCAGTACTTC. Its protein product is CASSSSSGYYEQYF.

The V gene is TRBV7-9, the J gene TRBJ1-2, with 7 bases that match TRBD1. Germline CDR1 SEHNR, CDR2 FQNEAQ (reference sequence). With 3 bases clipped from V and 3 bases from J, the junction kept 4 bases outside the gene matches. CDR3 size: 14 residues. The CDR3 DNA reads as TGTGCCAGCAGCTTCCGGGACAGTGACTATGGCTACACCTTC. Its protein is CASSFRDSDYGYTF.

The CDR3: CASSQEYFHEQYF. As DNA, the CDR3 is TGTGCCAGCAGCCAAGAATATTTCCACGAGCAGTACTTC. The chain uses TRBV3-1 (or the pseudogene TRBV3-2) and TRBJ2-7, with no clear D. The CDR3 has 13 residues. Trimming stripped 0 bases from V and 5 bases from J, with 8 bases between. Germline loops: CDR1 LGHDT, CDR2 YNNKEL (reference sequence).

This rearrangement joins TRBV25-1 to TRBJ1-2; D is undetermined. The V gene's germline CDR1 is MGHDK and CDR2 SYGVNS. With 1 base removed from V and 3 bases from J, the gap between germline ends came to 9 bases. The CDR3 sequence is 14 residues long. CDR3 amino acids: CASSELERDYGYTF. CDR3 in DNA: TGTGCCAGCAGTGAATTAGAAAGGGACTATGGCTACACCTTC.

V and J are TRBV24-1 and TRBJ1-1; D is perhaps TRBD1 (5 bases). This CDR3 has 13 residues. The germline V gene encodes CDR1 KGHDR and CDR2 SFDVKD. V lost 6 bases to trimming and J lost 1 base, with 8 bases between them. The CDR3 DNA follows: TGTGCCACCAGTCAGGGCCCGAACACTGAAGCTTTCTTT. Protein product: CATSQGPNTEAFF.

The chain links TRBV6-5 to TRBJ1-1; D is unclear. CDR1 and CDR2 (germline): MNHEY, SVGAGI. This CDR3 contains 13 residues. Trimming took 2 bases from V and 4 from J, leaving 8 bases between them. The CDR3 DNA sequence: TGTGCCAGCAGTTACAGGGTACCCACTGAAGCTTTCTTT. It yields the protein CASSYRVPTEAFF.

The V and J genes are TRBV6-5 and TRBJ2-3; D gene unclear. This CDR3 has 14 amino acids. The germline V gene has CDR1 MNHEY and CDR2 SVGAGI. The V and J ends lost 2 bases and 0 bases respectively, with 6 bases between them. The CDR3 region is CASSYRLSTDTQYF. CDR3 in DNA: TGTGCCAGCAGTTACCGCCTTAGCACAGATACGCAGTATTTT.

This chain joins TRBV2 and TRBJ1-2; no clear D gene. Looked up from germline, CDR1 is SNHLY and CDR2 is FYNNEI. The germline V and J ends were trimmed by 4 bases and 0 bases, with 9 bases remaining between them. CDR3 size: 14 residues. The CDR3 region is CASSVSGANYGYTF. DNA for the CDR3: TGTGCCAGCAGTGTGTCTGGGGCTAACTATGGCTACACCTTC. Full variable domain (rest looked up from reference TRBV2 and TRBJ1-2): EPEVTQTPSHQVTQMGQEVILRCVPISNHLYFYWYRQILGQKVEFLVSFYNNEISEKSEIFDDQFSVERPDGSNFTLKIRSTKLEDSAMYFCASSVSGANYGYTFGSGTRLTVV.

The CDR3 nucleotides are TGTGCCAGCAGGTACACGCCCGGGGAGCTGTTTTTT. This codes for CASRYTPGELFF. The V and J genes are TRBV5-8 and TRBJ2-2; D is unclear. CDR3 length equals 12 residues. V was shortened by 5 bases and J by 6 bases, with 8 bases between the two germline ends. Germline V lookup: CDR1 SGHTS, CDR2 YDEGEE. The variable domain in full, completed from reference TRBV5-8 and TRBJ2-2, reads EAGVTQSPTHLIKTRGQQATLRCSPISGHTSVYWYQQALGLGLQFLLWYDEGEERNRGNFPPRFSGRQFPNYSSELNVNALELEDSALYLCASRYTPGELFFGEGSRLTVL.

The chain couples TRBV15 to TRBJ2-1; D perhaps matches TRBD1 (5 bases). The CDR3 spans 15 residues. V shed 2 bases and J shed 8 bases, with 16 bases lying between them. Looked up from germline, CDR1 is LNHNV and CDR2 is YYDKDF (reference sequence). The CDR3 DNA follows: TGTGCCACCAGCAGACGAACCCAGGGAAAGGATGAGCAGTTCTTC. As protein: CATSRRTQGKDEQFF.

The chain combines TRBV11-3 with TRBJ2-1; TRBD2 matches 13 bases. Germline V CDR1 and CDR2: SGHNT, YENEEA. CDR3 length: 15 residues. V gave up 5 bases and J gave up 7 bases; unmatched junction bases: 5. CDR3 in DNA: TGTGCCAGCAGCCGTGGGACTAGCGGGACGAATGAGCAGTTCTTC. Its translation: CASSRGTSGTNEQFF.

This clone was seen a single time. The chain links TRBV3-1 (or the pseudogene TRBV3-2) to TRBJ2-5, with D uncertain. Trimming took off 4 bases at V and 2 bases at J, with 11 bases between the two ends. Germline loops: CDR1 LGHDT, CDR2 YNNKEL (reference sequence). This CDR3 is 14 amino acids long. Here the CDR3 DNA reads TGTGCCAGCAGCCCCCCCGAGGATCAAGAGACCCAGTACTTC. Amino acids: CASSPPEDQETQYF.

The rearrangement links TRBV5-6 to TRBJ2-7, with 13 bases lining up with TRBD2. The CDR3 is 15 residues long. Trimming at V came to 3 bases and at J to 7 bases, leaving 7 bases not matched to a gene. The germline V gene has CDR1 SGHDT and CDR2 YYEEEE. Here the CDR3 reads CASSWKLAGGQEQYF. The CDR3 nucleotides read TGTGCCAGCAGCTGGAAACTAGCGGGAGGGCAGGAGCAGTACTTC.

The chain links TRBV20-1 to TRBJ2-7; 9 nucleotides line up with TRBD2. Per the germline V gene, CDR1 is DFQATT and CDR2 is SNEGSKA (reference sequence). V gave up 3 bases and J gave up 4 bases; unmatched junction bases: 10. The CDR3 extends over 15 amino acids. The CDR3 loop is CSASDLAGVAYEQYF. For the CDR3, the DNA is TGCAGTGCTAGTGATTTAGCGGGAGTAGCATACGAGCAGTACTTC.

The CDR3 protein is CAWNGQGGSEQYF. The CDR3 bases are TGTGCCTGGAACGGACAGGGGGGGTCCGAGCAGTACTTC. The rearrangement uses TRBV30 and TRBJ2-7; TRBD1 aligns across 10 bases. The CDR3 has 13 amino acids. Trimming cost V 4 bases and J 6 bases; bases outside gene matches: 6. Germline V gene lookup returns CDR1 GTSNPN and CDR2 SVGIG (reference sequence).

The V call is TRBV7-9, the J call TRBJ1-3; D unclear. The CDR3 sequence is 15 residues long. CDR1 is SEHNR, CDR2 FQNEAQ, per germline (reference sequence). V lost 3 bases to trimming and J lost 0 bases, with 9 bases between them. CDR3 sequence reads: CASSLILVSGNTIYF. The CDR3 DNA reads TGTGCCAGCAGCTTGATACTTGTCTCTGGAAACACCATATATTTT.

This chain uses TRBV18 with TRBJ1-1, with 11 bases aligning to TRBD1. Germline CDR1 KGHSH, CDR2 LQKENI. The CDR3 runs to 14 residues. V was clipped by 1 base and J by 12 bases; unmatched bases: 7. The CDR3 protein is CASSPLVGQGVTFF. The CDR3 DNA sequence: TGTGCCAGCTCACCACTCGTGGGACAGGGGGTGACTTTCTTT.

V gene TRBV10-3 combines with J gene TRBJ1-3, with a weak D call TRBD1 (6 bases). CDR3 length: 13 amino acids. V was cut by 4 bases and J by 3 bases, with 7 bases left in between. The germline V gene encodes CDR1 ENHRY and CDR2 SYGVKD. The DNA of the CDR3 is TGTGCCATCAGTGGGACAGTTGGAAACACCATATATTTT. Protein: CAISGTVGNTIYF.

This clone was seen once. The V call is TRBV5-6, the J call TRBJ2-7; D uncertain. This CDR3 comprises 13 residues. Germline assignment: CDR1 SGHDT and CDR2 YYEEEE. V was trimmed by 0 bases and J by 2 bases, leaving 6 bases between them. The CDR3 DNA is TGTGCCAGCAGCTTGGTATCTGCCTACGAGCAGTACTTC. Amino acids: CASSLVSAYEQYF.

The chain combines TRBV9 with TRBJ1-2; no reliable D call. Germline-derived CDR1 and CDR2 are SGDLS and YYNGEE. CDR3 length: 13 amino acids. V was trimmed by 1 base and J by 2 bases, leaving 6 bases between them. CDR3 in DNA: TGTGCCAGCAGCGTATCATCCAACTATGGCTACACCTTC. Translated: CASSVSSNYGYTF.